The text below deals with one T cell receptor (beta chain). These data belong to a study of shared clonotypes between healthy human individuals. V was cut by 6 bases and J by 5 bases, with 16 bases left in between. In germline, CDR1 is LGHNT, CDR2 FRNRAP. This CDR3 spans 14 amino acids. Using immunoSEQ multiplex PCR, the repertoire was profiled, and TCRdb retains in-frame clones only, with some absent. Counted here are 2 million to 2.5 million clones, approximately 93% occurring once; the ten biggest clones make up about 0.37%. This clonotype was sampled from a man aged 18 to 29 in good health. Some clones in this sample may be carry-over from other donors' samples. The sequencing sample was made of naive CD4+ T cells from PBMCs. Described subset: CD45RA+ positively selected. This rearrangement joins TRBV12-5 to TRBJ2-5; D might be TRBD2 (5 bases). As DNA, the CDR3 is TGTGCTAGTGGCCCCGGGGAGATGGGGGAGACCCAGTACTTC. Translation gives CASGPGEMGETQYF.